This T cell receptor (beta chain) was captured in a study of T-cell memory formation after mild COVID-19. Researchers used 5'RACE with constant-segment primers to make TCR alpha and TCR beta cDNA libraries that carry sample barcodes and UMIs. TCRdb itself ran the 5' RACE reads through MiXCR, one entry per CDR3 protein. The sample has approximately 190,000 distinct CDR3 sequences; approximately 16% are singletons. There are 13 residues in the CDR3. The V end lost 5 bases, the J end lost 7 bases, and 12 bases lay between the germline ends. This clonotype occurred a few times. Its antigen remains unknown. Findings of the study overall: Contracting clones localized mainly to CM and EM when CD4+ and mainly to EMRA when CD8+.

Sample: PBMCs or a T cell subset sorted from them (not recorded which). The genes are TRBV12-3 or TRBV12-4 and TRBJ1-5; TRBD1 is a possible D gene (5 bases). The sequence was obtained from an adult woman who had mild COVID-19 (a few samples of this study predate the infection). Cell type and time point are not known. CDR3 nucleotide sequence: TGTGCCAGCAGTCGCACAAGGGACCAGCCCCAGCATTTT. Translating gives CASSRTRDQPQHF.